This T cell receptor beta chain was profiled in a study of T cells in Graves' hyperthyroidism and ophthalmopathy. Researchers amplified the TCR beta CDR3 regions from RNA transcripts. RT-PCR in the first round (using the HTBI primer set) targeted the TCR CDR3. From the multiplex PCR reads, TCRdb called clonotypes with MiXCR, one entry per CDR3 protein. This sample carries a few hundred thousand distinct CDR3 sequences, 15% of them seen once, and the ten largest clones take about 30%. V lost 10 bases, J lost 2 bases, and 18 bases lay in between. In germline, CDR1 is MNHEY, CDR2 SMNVEV (reference sequence). CDR3 length: 14 residues.

This rearrangement joins TRBV27 to TRBJ2-7, with D perhaps matching TRBD2 (6 bases). The sample taken for sequencing was blood. This TCR came from a woman younger than 45 with Graves' hyperthyroidism. CDR3 in amino acids: CATHLVGSPYEQYF. CDR3 DNA sequence: TGTGCCACCCACCTGGTCGGGAGCCCCTACGAGCAGTACTTC.